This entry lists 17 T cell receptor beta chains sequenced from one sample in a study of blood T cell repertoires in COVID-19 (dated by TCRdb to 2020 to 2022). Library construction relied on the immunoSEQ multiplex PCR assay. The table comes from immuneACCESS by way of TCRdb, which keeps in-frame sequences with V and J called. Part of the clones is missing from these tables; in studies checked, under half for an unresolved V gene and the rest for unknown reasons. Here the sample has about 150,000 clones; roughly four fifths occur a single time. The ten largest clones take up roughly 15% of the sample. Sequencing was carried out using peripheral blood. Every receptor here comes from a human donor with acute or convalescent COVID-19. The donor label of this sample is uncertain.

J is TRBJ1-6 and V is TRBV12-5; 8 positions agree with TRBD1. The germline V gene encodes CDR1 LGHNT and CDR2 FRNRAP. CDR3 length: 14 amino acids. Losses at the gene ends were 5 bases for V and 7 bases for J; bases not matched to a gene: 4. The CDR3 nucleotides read TGTGCTAGTGGTCCCGGGACAGGCAATTCACCCCTCCACTTT. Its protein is CASGPGTGNSPLHF.

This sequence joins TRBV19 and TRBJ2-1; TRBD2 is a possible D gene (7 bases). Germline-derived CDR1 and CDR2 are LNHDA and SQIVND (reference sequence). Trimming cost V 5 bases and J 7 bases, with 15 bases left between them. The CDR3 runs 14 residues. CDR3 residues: CASSAGAHSNEQFF. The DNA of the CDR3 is TGTGCCAGTAGTGCGGGGGCTCACTCGAATGAGCAGTTCTTC.

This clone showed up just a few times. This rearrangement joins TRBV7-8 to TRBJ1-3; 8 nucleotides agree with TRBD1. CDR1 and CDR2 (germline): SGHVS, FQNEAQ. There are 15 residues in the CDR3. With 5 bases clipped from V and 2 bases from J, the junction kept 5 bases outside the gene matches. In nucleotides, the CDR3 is TGTGCCAGCAGCCTCGGACAGGGAGCTGGAAACACCATATATTTT. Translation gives CASSLGQGAGNTIYF. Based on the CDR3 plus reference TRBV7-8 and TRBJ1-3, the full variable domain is GAGVSQSPRYKVAKRGQDVALRCDPISGHVSLFWYQQALGQGPEFLTYFQNEAQLDKSGLPSDRFFAERPEGSVSTLKIQRTQQEDSAVYLCASSLGQGAGNTIYFGEGSWLTVV.

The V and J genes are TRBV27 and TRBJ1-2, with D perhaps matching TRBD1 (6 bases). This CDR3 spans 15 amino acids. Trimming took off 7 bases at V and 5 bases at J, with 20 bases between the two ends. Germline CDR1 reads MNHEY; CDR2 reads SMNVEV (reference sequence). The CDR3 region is CASIPLRGGSYGYTF. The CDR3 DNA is TGTGCCAGCATCCCTTTAAGGGGGGGGTCGTATGGCTACACCTTC.

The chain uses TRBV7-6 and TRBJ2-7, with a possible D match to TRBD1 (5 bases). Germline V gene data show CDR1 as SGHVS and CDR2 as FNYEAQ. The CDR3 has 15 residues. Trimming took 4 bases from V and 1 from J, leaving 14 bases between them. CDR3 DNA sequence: TGTGCCAGCAGCTCCTATGGGGCCGAATCCTACGAGCAGTACTTC. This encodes CASSSYGAESYEQYF.

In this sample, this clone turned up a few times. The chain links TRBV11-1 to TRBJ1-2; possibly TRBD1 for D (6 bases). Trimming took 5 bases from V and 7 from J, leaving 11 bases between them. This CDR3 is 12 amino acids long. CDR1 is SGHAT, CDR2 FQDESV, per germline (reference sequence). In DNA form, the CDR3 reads TGTGCCAGCAGCCGCGGCAGGGGTGGCTACACCTTC. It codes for CASSRGRGGYTF.

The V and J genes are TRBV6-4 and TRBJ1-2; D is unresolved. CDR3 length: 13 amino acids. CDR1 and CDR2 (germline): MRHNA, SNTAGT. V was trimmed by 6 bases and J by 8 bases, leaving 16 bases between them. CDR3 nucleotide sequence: TGTGCCAGCAGCGAAGGACTCTATGTAGGCTACACCTTC. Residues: CASSEGLYVGYTF.

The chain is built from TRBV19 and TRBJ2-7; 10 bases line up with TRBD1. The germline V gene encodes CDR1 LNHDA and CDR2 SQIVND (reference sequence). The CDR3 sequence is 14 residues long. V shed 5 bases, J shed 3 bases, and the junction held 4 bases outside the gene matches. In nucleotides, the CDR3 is TGTGCCAGTAGTCTCGGACAGGGGGTCTACGAGCAGTACTTC. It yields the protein CASSLGQGVYEQYF.

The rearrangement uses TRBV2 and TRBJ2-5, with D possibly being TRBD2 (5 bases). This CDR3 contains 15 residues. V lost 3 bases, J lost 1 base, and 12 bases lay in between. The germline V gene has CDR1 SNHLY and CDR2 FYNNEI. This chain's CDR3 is CASSDVEVVQETQYF. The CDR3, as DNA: TGTGCCAGCAGTGATGTGGAGGTGGTCCAAGAGACCCAGTACTTC.

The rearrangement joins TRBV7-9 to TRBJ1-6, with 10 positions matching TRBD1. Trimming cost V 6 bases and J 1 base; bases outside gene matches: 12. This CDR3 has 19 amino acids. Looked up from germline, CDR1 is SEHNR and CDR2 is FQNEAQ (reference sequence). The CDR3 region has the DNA TGTGCCAGCAGGCCTGGGACAGGGGATTTGGTGTCCTATAATTCACCCCTCCACTTT. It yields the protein CASRPGTGDLVSYNSPLHF. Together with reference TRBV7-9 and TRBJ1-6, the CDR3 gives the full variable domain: DTGVSQNPRHKITKRGQNVTFRCDPISEHNRLYWYRQTLGQGPEFLTYFQNEAQLEKSRLLSDRFSAERPKGSFSTLEIQRTEQGDSAMYLCASRPGTGDLVSYNSPLHFGNGTRLTVT.

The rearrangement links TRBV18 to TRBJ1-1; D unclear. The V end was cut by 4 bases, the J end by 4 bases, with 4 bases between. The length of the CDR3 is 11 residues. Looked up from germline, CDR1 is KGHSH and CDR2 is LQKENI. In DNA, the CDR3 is TGTGCCAGCTCACATCGCACTGAAGCTTTCTTT. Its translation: CASSHRTEAFF. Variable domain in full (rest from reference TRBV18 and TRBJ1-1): NAGVMQNPRHLVRRRGQEARLRCSPMKGHSHVYWYRQLPEEGLKFMVYLQKENIIDESGMPKERFSAEFPKEGPSILRIQQVVRGDSAAYFCASSHRTEAFFGQGTRLTVV.

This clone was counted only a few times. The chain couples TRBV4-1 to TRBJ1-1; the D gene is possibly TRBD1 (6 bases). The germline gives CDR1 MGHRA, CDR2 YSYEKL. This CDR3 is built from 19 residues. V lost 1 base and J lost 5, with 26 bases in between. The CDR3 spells CASSQGELAGALRRTEAFF. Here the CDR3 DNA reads TGCGCCAGCAGCCAAGGTGAATTGGCAGGGGCGCTCCGACGGACTGAAGCTTTCTTT.

The CDR3 spells CSVLGDINEKLFF. CDR3 coding DNA: TGCAGCGTTCTTGGGGACATTAATGAAAAACTGTTTTTT. J is TRBJ1-4 and V is TRBV29-1; maybe TRBD1 (6 bases). The V and J ends lost 5 bases and 4 bases respectively, with 11 bases between them. Germline CDR1 is SQVTM and CDR2 is ANQGSEA. The CDR3 consists of 13 residues. Full variable domain (outside the CDR3, taken from reference TRBV29-1 and TRBJ1-4): SAVISQKPSRDICQRGTSLTIQCQVDSQVTMMFWYRQQPGQSLTLIATANQGSEATYESGFVIDKFPISRPNLTFSTLTVSNMSPEDSSIYLCSVLGDINEKLFFGSGTQLSVL.

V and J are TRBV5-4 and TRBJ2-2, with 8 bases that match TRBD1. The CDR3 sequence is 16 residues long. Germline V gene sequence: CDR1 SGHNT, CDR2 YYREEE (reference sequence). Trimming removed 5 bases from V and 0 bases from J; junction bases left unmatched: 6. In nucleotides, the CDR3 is TGTGCCAGCAGTTTAGGACAGGGCACGAACACCGGGGAGCTGTTTTTT. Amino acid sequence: CASSLGQGTNTGELFF.

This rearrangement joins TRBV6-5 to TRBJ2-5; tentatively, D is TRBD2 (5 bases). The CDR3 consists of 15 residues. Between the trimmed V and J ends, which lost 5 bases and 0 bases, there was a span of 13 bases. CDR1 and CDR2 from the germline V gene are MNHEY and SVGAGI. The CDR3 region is CASSRSRGNQETQYF. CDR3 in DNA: TGTGCCAGCAGTAGGTCCCGGGGTAACCAAGAGACCCAGTACTTC.

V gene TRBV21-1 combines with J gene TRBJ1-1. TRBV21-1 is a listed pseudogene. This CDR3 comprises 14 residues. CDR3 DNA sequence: TGTGCCAGCAGCATGCGTCCGTCAAACACTGAAGCTTTCTTT. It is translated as CASSMRPSNTEAFF.

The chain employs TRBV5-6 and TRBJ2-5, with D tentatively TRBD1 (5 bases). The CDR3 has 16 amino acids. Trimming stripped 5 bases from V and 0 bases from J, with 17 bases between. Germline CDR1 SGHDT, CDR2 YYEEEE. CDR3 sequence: CASSRLTESYQETQYF. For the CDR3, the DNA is TGTGCCAGCAGTAGACTGACAGAATCGTACCAAGAGACCCAGTACTTC. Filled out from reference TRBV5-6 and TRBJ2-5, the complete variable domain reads DAGVTQSPTHLIKTRGQQVTLRCSPKSGHDTVSWYQQALGQGPQFIFQYYEEEERQRGNFPDRFSGHQFPNYSSELNVNALLLGDSALYLCASSRLTESYQETQYFGPGTRLLVL.